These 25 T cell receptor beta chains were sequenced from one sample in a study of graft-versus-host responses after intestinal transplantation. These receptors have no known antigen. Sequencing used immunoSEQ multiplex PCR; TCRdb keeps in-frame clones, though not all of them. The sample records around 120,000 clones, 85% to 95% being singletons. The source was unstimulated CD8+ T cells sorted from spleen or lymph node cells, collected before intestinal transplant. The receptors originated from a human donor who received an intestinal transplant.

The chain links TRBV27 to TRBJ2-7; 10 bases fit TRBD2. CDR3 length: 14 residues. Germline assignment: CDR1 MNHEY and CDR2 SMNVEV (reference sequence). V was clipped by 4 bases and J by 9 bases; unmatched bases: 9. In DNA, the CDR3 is TGTGCCAGCAGTTCTAGCGGGAGTAAGTGGATGCAGTACTTC. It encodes CASSSSGSKWMQYF.

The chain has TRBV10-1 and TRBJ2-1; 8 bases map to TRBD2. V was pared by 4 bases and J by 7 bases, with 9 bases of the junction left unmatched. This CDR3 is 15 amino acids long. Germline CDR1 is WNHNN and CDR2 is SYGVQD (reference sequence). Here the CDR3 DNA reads TGCGCCAGCAGTGGGGGCGTTGGACTAGCAAATGAGCAGTTCTTC. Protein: CASSGGVGLANEQFF.

As DNA, the CDR3 is TGCGCCAGCAGTGAGTATCGGGGAAACGGTTATTACAATGAGCAGTTCTTC. This encodes CASSEYRGNGYYNEQFF. V usage is TRBV10-2 and J usage is TRBJ2-1, with D possibly TRBD2 on 5 matching bases. Trimming removed 1 base from V and 4 bases from J, with 17 bases in between. CDR1 WSHSY and CDR2 SAAADI come from the germline V gene. The CDR3 consists of 17 residues.

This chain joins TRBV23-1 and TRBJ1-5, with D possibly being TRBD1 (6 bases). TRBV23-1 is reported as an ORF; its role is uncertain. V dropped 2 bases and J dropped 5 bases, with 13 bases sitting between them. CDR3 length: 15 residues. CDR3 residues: CASSQGSEGDQPQHF. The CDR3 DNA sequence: TGCGCCAGCAGTCAAGGGTCAGAGGGGGATCAGCCCCAGCATTTT.

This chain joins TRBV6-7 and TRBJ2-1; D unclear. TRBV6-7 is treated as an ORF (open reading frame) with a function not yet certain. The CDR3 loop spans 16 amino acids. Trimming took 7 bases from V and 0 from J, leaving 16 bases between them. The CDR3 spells CASIITPFSSYNEQFF. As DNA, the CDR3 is TGTGCCAGCATCATAACGCCTTTCAGCTCCTACAATGAGCAGTTCTTC.

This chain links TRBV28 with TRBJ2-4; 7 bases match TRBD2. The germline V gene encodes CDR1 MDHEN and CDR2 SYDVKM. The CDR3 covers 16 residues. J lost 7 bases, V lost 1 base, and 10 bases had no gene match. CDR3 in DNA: TGTGCCAGCAGTTTATACTCCAGCGGGGAAGGGAACATTCAGTACTTC. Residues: CASSLYSSGEGNIQYF.

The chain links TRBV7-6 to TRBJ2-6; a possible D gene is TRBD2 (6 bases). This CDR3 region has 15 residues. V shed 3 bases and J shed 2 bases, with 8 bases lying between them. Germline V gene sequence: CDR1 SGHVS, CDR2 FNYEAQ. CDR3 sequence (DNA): TGTGCCAGCAGCTTGGGGAGGACTGGGGCCAACGTCCTGACTTTC. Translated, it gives CASSLGRTGANVLTF.

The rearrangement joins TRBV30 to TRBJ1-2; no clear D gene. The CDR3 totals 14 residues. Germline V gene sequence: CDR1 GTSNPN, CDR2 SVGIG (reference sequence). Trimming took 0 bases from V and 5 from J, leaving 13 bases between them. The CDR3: CAWSVQTLGYGYTF. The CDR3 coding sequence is TGTGCCTGGAGTGTACAGACTTTAGGGTATGGCTACACCTTC.

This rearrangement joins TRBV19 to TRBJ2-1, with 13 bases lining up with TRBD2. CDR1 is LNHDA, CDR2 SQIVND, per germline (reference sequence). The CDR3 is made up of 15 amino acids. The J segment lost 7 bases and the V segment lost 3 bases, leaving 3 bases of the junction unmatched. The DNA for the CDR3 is TGTGCCAGTAGTATTGGGACTAGCGGGATAAATGAGCAGTTCTTC. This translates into CASSIGTSGINEQFF.

The CDR3 protein is CASSSGLLYEQYF. The CDR3 DNA reads as TGTGCCAGCAGCTCGGGACTGCTCTACGAGCAGTACTTC. The chain employs TRBV7-9 and TRBJ2-7; D may be TRBD2 (6 bases). CDR3 length: 13 amino acids. Germline V gene lookup returns CDR1 SEHNR and CDR2 FQNEAQ (reference sequence). The V end was cut by 4 bases, the J end by 3 bases, with 10 bases between.

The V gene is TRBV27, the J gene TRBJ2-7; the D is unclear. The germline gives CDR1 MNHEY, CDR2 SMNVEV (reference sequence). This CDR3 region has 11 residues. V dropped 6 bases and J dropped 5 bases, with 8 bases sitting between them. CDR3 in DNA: TGTGCCAGCAGCTCTCGTCACGAGCAGTACTTC. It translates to CASSSRHEQYF.

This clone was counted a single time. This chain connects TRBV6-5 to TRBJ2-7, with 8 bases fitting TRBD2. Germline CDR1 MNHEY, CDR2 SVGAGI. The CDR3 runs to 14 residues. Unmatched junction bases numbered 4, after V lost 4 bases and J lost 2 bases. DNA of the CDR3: TGTGCCAGCAGTTTCACGGGAGGGACCTACGAGCAGTACTTC. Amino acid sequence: CASSFTGGTYEQYF.

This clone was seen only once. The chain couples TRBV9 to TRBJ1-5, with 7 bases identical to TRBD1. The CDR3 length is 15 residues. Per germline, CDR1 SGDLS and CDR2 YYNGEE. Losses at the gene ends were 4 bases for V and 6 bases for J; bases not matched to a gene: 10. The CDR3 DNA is TGTGCCAGCAGCACCGATCAGGGGGAGGGTCAGCCCCAGCATTTT. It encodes CASSTDQGEGQPQHF.

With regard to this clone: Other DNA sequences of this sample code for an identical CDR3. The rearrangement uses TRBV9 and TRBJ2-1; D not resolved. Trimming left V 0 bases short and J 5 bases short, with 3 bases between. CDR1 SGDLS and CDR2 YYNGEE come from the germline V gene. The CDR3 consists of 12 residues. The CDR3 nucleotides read TGTGCCAGCAGCGTAGGAGACAATGAGCAGTTCTTC. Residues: CASSVGDNEQFF.

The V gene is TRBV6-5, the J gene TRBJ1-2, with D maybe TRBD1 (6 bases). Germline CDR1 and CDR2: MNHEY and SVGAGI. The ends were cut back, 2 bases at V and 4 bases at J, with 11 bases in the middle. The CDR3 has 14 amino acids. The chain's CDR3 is CASSYDGQSYGYTF. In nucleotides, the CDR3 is TGTGCCAGCAGTTACGATGGACAGAGCTATGGCTACACCTTC.

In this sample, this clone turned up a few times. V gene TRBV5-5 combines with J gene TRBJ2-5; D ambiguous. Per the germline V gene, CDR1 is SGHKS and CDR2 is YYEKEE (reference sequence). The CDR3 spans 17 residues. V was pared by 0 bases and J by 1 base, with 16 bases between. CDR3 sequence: CASSLGPTDVRQETQYF. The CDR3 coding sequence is TGTGCCAGCAGCTTGGGACCAACCGACGTGCGCCAAGAGACCCAGTACTTC.

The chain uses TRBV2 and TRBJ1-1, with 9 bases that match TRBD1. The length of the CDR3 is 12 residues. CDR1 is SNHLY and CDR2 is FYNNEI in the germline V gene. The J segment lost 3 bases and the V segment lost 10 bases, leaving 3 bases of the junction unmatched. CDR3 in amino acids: CAIGQGHTEAFF. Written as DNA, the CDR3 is TGTGCCATCGGACAGGGGCACACTGAAGCTTTCTTT.

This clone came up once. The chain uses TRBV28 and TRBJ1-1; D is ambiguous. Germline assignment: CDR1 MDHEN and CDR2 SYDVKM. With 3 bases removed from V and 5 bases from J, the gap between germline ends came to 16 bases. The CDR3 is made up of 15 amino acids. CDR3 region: CASSFTEGLGTEAFF. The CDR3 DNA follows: TGTGCCAGCAGTTTTACGGAGGGTTTGGGGACTGAAGCTTTCTTT.

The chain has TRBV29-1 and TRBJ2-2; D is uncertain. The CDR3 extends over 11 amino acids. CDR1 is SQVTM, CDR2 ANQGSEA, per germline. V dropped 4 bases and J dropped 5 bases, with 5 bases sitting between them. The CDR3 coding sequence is TGCAGCGTTGCAGCGACCGGGGAGCTGTTTTTT. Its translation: CSVAATGELFF.

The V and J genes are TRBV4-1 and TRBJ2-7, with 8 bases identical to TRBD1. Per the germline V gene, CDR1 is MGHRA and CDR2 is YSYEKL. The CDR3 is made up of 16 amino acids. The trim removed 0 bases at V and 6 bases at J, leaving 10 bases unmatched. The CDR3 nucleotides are TGCGCCAGCAGCCAAGAACCAGGGGGCATCACCCGCGAGCAGTACTTC. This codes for CASSQEPGGITREQYF.

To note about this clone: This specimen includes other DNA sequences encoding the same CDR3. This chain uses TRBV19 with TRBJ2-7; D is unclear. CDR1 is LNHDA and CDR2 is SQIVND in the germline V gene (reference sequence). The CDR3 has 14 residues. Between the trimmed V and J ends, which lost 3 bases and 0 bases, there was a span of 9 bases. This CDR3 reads CASSIGSSSYEQYF. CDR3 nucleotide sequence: TGTGCCAGTAGTATTGGATCGAGCTCCTACGAGCAGTACTTC. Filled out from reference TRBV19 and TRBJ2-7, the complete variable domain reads DGGITQSPKYLFRKEGQNVTLSCEQNLNHDAMYWYRQDPGQGLRLIYYSQIVNDFQKGDIAEGYSVSREKKESFPLTVTSAQKNPTAFYLCASSIGSSSYEQYFGPGTRLTVT.

CDR3 nucleotides: TGTGCCAGCAGTTTATCTAGGCTTCCAACTAATGAAAAACTGTTTTTT. Translation: CASSLSRLPTNEKLFF. This chain joins TRBV27 and TRBJ1-4; D call uncertain. The germline CDR1 and CDR2 sequences are MNHEY and SMNVEV (reference sequence). This CDR3 is built from 16 residues. V lost 0 bases, J lost 0 bases, and 8 bases lay in between.

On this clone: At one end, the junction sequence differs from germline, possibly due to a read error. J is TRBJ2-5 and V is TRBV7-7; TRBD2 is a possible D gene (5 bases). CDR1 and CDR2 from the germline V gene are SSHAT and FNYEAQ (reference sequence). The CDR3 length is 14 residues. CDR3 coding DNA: TGTGCTAGCAGCTTCCGGGGAGCCCAAGAGACCCAGTACTTC. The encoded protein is CASSFRGAQETQYF.

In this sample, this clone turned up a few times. CDR3 in amino acids: CASSLSIDLTDDNEQFF. DNA of the CDR3: TGTGCCAGCAGTTTAAGTATCGACCTCACTGACGACAATGAGCAGTTCTTC. The chain carries TRBV28 and TRBJ2-1; D call uncertain. This CDR3 has 17 residues. Germline V gene lookup returns CDR1 MDHEN and CDR2 SYDVKM. V was clipped by 2 bases and J by 5 bases, with 19 bases between them. The variable domain in full, with the rest retrieved from reference TRBV28 and TRBJ2-1, is DVKVTQSSRYLVKRTGEKVFLECVQDMDHENMFWYRQDPGLGLRLIYFSYDVKMKEKGDIPEGYSVSREKKERFSLILESASTNQTSMYLCASSLSIDLTDDNEQFFGPGTRLTVL.

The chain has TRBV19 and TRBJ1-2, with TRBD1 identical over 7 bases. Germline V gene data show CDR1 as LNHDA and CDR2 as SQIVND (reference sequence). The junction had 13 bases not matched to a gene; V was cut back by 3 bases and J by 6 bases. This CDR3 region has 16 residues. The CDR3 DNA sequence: TGTGCCAGTAGTATTCCCCGCAGGGGGGTTAGGGATGGCTACACCTTC. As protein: CASSIPRRGVRDGYTF.